A single sample is the source of the 18 T cell receptor beta chains below, sequenced in a study of T cells in Graves' hyperthyroidism and ophthalmopathy. RNA transcripts yielded amplified TCR beta CDR3 regions. HTBI primers were the set used in a first-round RT-PCR of the TCR CDR3. TCRdb passed the multiplex PCR reads through MiXCR, listing each CDR3 protein once. The sample has 500,000 to 750,000 distinct CDR3 sequences; 15% to 18% are singletons. Sequencing used blood. These receptors originate from a woman between 25 and 40 years old with Graves' hyperthyroidism.

This clonotype was picked up many times. The V gene is TRBV15, the J gene TRBJ1-6; TRBD1 might be the D (5 bases). The CDR3 is 16 amino acids. Trimming took off 1 base at V and 14 bases at J, with 21 bases between the two ends. Per the germline V gene, CDR1 is LNHNV and CDR2 is YYDKDF (reference sequence). Here the CDR3 reads CATSRGDSVRTGALHF. Here the CDR3 DNA reads TGTGCCACCAGCAGAGGGGACTCCGTGCGGACGGGGGCCCTCCACTTT.

This clonotype was picked up many times. The rearrangement uses TRBV12-3 or TRBV12-4 and TRBJ2-3; 10 bases map to TRBD2. This CDR3 comprises 17 residues. The V and J ends lost 3 bases and 2 bases, in that order; junction bases with no gene match: 8. CDR3 amino acids: CASSFTLAGFPTDTQYF. The CDR3 DNA follows: TGTGCCAGCAGTTTTACACTAGCGGGATTTCCCACAGATACGCAGTATTTT.

The chain has TRBV12-3 or TRBV12-4 and TRBJ1-1, with a possible D match to TRBD1 (6 bases). The CDR3 is 14 residues long. Trimming pared 11 bases from V and 4 bases from J, leaving 20 bases between. CDR3 DNA: TGTGCCGGCATCGAACAGGGAGTTGGCACTGAAGCTTTCTTT. It translates to CAGIEQGVGTEAFF.

This clonotype was counted ten times or more. The V call is TRBV5-1, the J call TRBJ1-1; D is unresolved. The CDR3 is made up of 11 amino acids. Germline V gives CDR1 SGHRS, CDR2 YFSETQ. Between the trimmed V and J ends, which lost 6 bases and 5 bases, there was a span of 8 bases. The CDR3 nucleotides read TGCGCCAGCAATAATTTAACTGAAGCTTTCTTT. This translates into CASNNLTEAFF.

This clonotype came up many times. V and J are TRBV7-2 and TRBJ2-1; 12 bases line up with TRBD2. The V gene end was trimmed by 1 base and the J gene end by 7 bases; junction bases not matched to a gene: 8. The CDR3 has 17 residues. Germline-derived CDR1 and CDR2 are SGHTA and FQGNSA. Here the CDR3 reads CASSLVKVTSGRNEQFF. The CDR3 nucleotides read TGTGCCAGCAGCTTAGTTAAGGTGACTAGCGGGAGAAATGAGCAGTTCTTC.

The chain joins TRBV3-1 to TRBJ2-1; 9 bases align to TRBD2. From germline, CDR1 is LGHDT and CDR2 YNNKEL (reference sequence). The CDR3 contains 16 residues. With 4 bases clipped from V and 5 bases from J, the junction kept 9 bases outside the gene matches. Here the CDR3 reads CASSLPRGRGDNEQFF. For the CDR3, the DNA is TGTGCCAGCAGCCTTCCTCGCGGGAGGGGTGACAATGAGCAGTTCTTC.

In its sample, this clonotype was seen many times. DNA for the CDR3: TGTGCCAGCAGCTTAACGGGGCGGGTTACAGATACGCAGTATTTT. Its translation is CASSLTGRVTDTQYF. The chain links TRBV7-2 to TRBJ2-3; D is perhaps TRBD1 or TRBD2 (5 bases each). The CDR3 is made up of 15 amino acids. Trimming removed 2 bases at V and 3 bases at J, with 12 bases between. The germline V gene encodes CDR1 SGHTA and CDR2 FQGNSA. The full variable domain, with the rest looked up from reference TRBV7-2 and TRBJ2-3, is GAGVSQSPSNKVTEKGKDVELRCDPISGHTALYWYRQSLGQGLEFLIYFQGNSAPDKSGLPSDRFSAERTGGSVSTLTIQRTQQEDSAVYLCASSLTGRVTDTQYFGPGTRLTVL.

This clonotype occurred a few times. This sequence joins TRBV6-2 or TRBV6-3 and TRBJ2-2; the match to TRBD2 covers 11 bases. Germline loops: CDR1 MNHEY, CDR2 SVGEGT. The CDR3 is 14 amino acids. V lost 6 bases, J lost 8 bases, and 5 bases stayed unmatched. CDR3 residues: CASSQTSGTGELFF. DNA for the CDR3: TGTGCCAGCAGCCAGACTAGCGGGACTGGGGAGCTGTTTTTT.

This clonotype was counted only a few times. The CDR3 DNA reads as TGTGCCAGCAGCCCCCGGCGGGTTTGGGTCGAGCAGTACTTC. Protein: CASSPRRVWVEQYF. The chain recombines TRBV27 with TRBJ2-7; possibly TRBD2 for D (5 bases). In germline, CDR1 is MNHEY, CDR2 SMNVEV (reference sequence). CDR3 size: 14 residues. Trimming stripped 6 bases from V and 6 bases from J, with 18 bases between.

The V gene is TRBV20-1, the J gene TRBJ2-7, with 7 bases aligning to TRBD2. J lost 0 bases, V lost 5 bases, and 13 bases had no gene match. The CDR3 runs 16 residues. CDR1 is DFQATT, CDR2 SNEGSKA, per germline (reference sequence). This CDR3 reads CSAGQASGASSYEQYF. Written as DNA, the CDR3 is TGCAGTGCTGGACAAGCTAGCGGAGCTAGCTCCTACGAGCAGTACTTC.

CDR3 loop: CASSPGAGNEKLFF. The CDR3 bases are TGCGCCAGCAGCCCAGGGGCAGGGAATGAAAAACTGTTTTTT. This chain uses TRBV5-1 with TRBJ1-4; D might be TRBD1 (6 bases). In germline, CDR1 is SGHRS, CDR2 YFSETQ. The V and J ends lost 4 bases and 5 bases respectively, with 12 bases between them. The CDR3 consists of 14 residues.

The gene calls are TRBV5-4 and TRBJ2-1; a possible D gene is TRBD1 (6 bases). Germline CDR1 reads SGHNT; CDR2 reads YYREEE (reference sequence). The CDR3 length is 16 residues. The V end was cut by 2 bases, the J end by 5 bases, with 17 bases between. The CDR3 sequence: CASSFVGASKHNEQFF. Here the CDR3 DNA reads TGTGCCAGCAGCTTCGTGGGGGCTAGTAAACACAATGAGCAGTTCTTC.

This clonotype appeared many times. The chain has TRBV30 and TRBJ1-5; the D is unclear. Germline CDR1 GTSNPN, CDR2 SVGIG (reference sequence). Trimming took 5 bases from V and 7 from J, leaving 15 bases between them. CDR3 size: 13 residues. The CDR3 is CAWETDLGQPQHF. Written as DNA, the CDR3 is TGTGCCTGGGAAACAGACCTCGGACAGCCCCAGCATTTT. Looking up the rest from reference TRBV30 and TRBJ1-5 gives the full variable domain: SQTIHQWPATLVQPVGSPLSLECTVEGTSNPNLYWYRQAAGRGLQLLFYSVGIGQISSEVPQNLSASRPQDRQFILSSKKLLLSDSGFYLCAWETDLGQPQHFGDGTRLSIL.

The J gene is TRBJ1-3, the V gene TRBV18; D call uncertain. This CDR3 contains 13 residues. V was shortened by 6 bases and J by 8 bases, with 14 bases between the two germline ends. In germline, CDR1 is KGHSH, CDR2 LQKENI. CDR3 coding DNA: TGTGCCAGCTCCGTCTACCCCCCCGACACCATATATTTT. It codes for CASSVYPPDTIYF.

The rearrangement links TRBV12-3 or TRBV12-4 to TRBJ1-5; D is unclear. V was cut by 6 bases and J by 4 bases, with 16 bases left in between. This CDR3 region has 15 residues. The CDR3 region has the DNA TGTGCCAGCAGCCCAGCCCTAGGGTATAATCAGCCCCAGCATTTT. Its protein is CASSPALGYNQPQHF.

The chain joins TRBV20-1 to TRBJ2-1; D might be TRBD1 (6 bases). Germline V gene lookup returns CDR1 DFQATT and CDR2 SNEGSKA (reference sequence). This CDR3 region has 13 residues. Trimming cost V 3 bases and J 9 bases, with 15 bases left between them. The CDR3 nucleotides read TGCAGTGCTAGGTCATCAGGGGTTCCTGAGCAGTTCTTC. Its translation: CSARSSGVPEQFF.

This clonotype was seen more than once but under ten times. The rearrangement uses TRBV7-6 and TRBJ2-7; 7 bases are a match to TRBD1. The V gene's germline CDR1 is SGHVS and CDR2 FNYEAQ. This CDR3 has 12 amino acids. J lost 8 bases, V lost 5 bases, and 6 bases had no gene match. CDR3 nucleotides: TGTGCCAGCAGCGGACAGACAGGGAAGCAGTACTTC. Encoded protein: CASSGQTGKQYF.

This clonotype came up a few times. This sequence joins TRBV5-1 and TRBJ1-4, with unresolved D. V was clipped by 4 bases and J by 8 bases, with 12 bases between them. CDR1 is SGHRS, CDR2 YFSETQ, per germline. The CDR3 has 13 residues. In DNA, the CDR3 is TGCGCCAGCAGCAACGTAAGTGACGAAAAACTGTTTTTT. This encodes CASSNVSDEKLFF.